This record concerns one TCR beta chain sequence. What it recognizes is unknown. The data stem from a study of cytomegalovirus exposure and HLA in healthy donors. The donors were in the approximately 130-subject validation cohort, distinct from the approximately 730-subject first cohort. CDR1 is SEHNR, CDR2 FQNEAQ, per germline (reference sequence). V was shortened by 6 bases and J by 6 bases, with 8 bases between the two germline ends. The CDR3 has 12 residues. Overall study results and limits: In vitro data verified a few CMV-associated chains as specific for CMV antigens. The TCR clusters that emerged in the first cohort tended, a later analysis found, to co-occur in the 110 or so validation repertoires. Accounts indicate the classifier identified cytomegalovirus status with strong specificity and sensitivity.

Clones were sequenced by immunoSEQ multiplex PCR, and TCRdb holds only the in-frame ones, with some missing. Of some 170,000 clones in the sample, approximately 87% are singletons; the top ten hold 1.4%. The TCR was taken from a woman in her 30s in good health and CMV-seronegative. Sequencing was carried out using PBMCs. The chain recombines TRBV7-9 with TRBJ2-2; no firm D call. The CDR3 reads CASSRVAGELFF. CDR3 sequence (DNA): TGTGCCAGCAGTCGGGTTGCCGGGGAGCTGTTTTTT.